This TCR beta chain was profiled in a study of cytomegalovirus exposure and HLA in healthy donors. The study's findings and limits: Later analysis showed most CMV-associated TCR beta chains appearing HLA-restricted. Diagnosis of cytomegalovirus status made by the classifier reportedly showed high specificity and sensitivity. A later examination showed that TCR association rates differed by HLA locus, with DRB1 most and HLA-C fewest. As a later analysis showed, a missense DCLRE1C variant was linked to trimming of TCR beta V- and J-genes.

This clone turned up a few times. The antigen is undetermined. Germline CDR1 and CDR2: LNHDA and SQIVND (reference sequence). V lost 5 bases and J 0 bases, leaving 14 bases between the germline ends. The CDR3 consists of 16 residues. 13 Jbeta primers and 60 Vbeta primers were used for the PCR. Using immunoSEQ multiplex PCR, the repertoire was profiled, and TCRdb retains in-frame clones only, with some absent. The sample contains around 180,000 clones, 77% of which appear only once. The material sequenced was PBMCs. This rearrangement joins TRBV19 to TRBJ1-5; D not resolved. The clonotype was recovered from a woman in her 30s in good health and CMV-seropositive. In DNA form, the CDR3 reads TGTGCCAGTAGTTCTCTAGGCGGTAATAGCAATCAGCCCCAGCATTTT. Translation: CASSSLGGNSNQPQHF. The full variable domain, completed using reference TRBV19 and TRBJ1-5, is DGGITQSPKYLFRKEGQNVTLSCEQNLNHDAMYWYRQDPGQGLRLIYYSQIVNDFQKGDIAEGYSVSREKKESFPLTVTSAQKNPTAFYLCASSSLGGNSNQPQHFGDGTRLSIL.